The clone carrying this T cell receptor beta chain came up many times. What it binds is not known. The CDR3 regions of TCR beta were amplified from RNA transcripts. First-round RT-PCR targeting the TCR CDR3 was performed with the HTBI primer set. TCRdb re-called the multiplex PCR reads with MiXCR, one entry per CDR3 protein. The sample has about 360,000 distinct CDR3 sequences; about 19% are singletons. This specimen comes from a study of T cells in Graves' hyperthyroidism and ophthalmopathy. Study results and limitations: Blood samples included most of the expanded thyroid clonotypes exceeding 0.001. In simple terms, a model built on 13 V-J features told ophthalmopathy apart from stable hyperthyroidism.

Germline values: CDR1 LNHDA, CDR2 SQIVND (reference sequence). The V end was cut by 5 bases, the J end by 0 bases, with 10 bases between. The CDR3 sequence is 14 residues long. Stable disease denoted Graves' hyperthyroidism without ophthalmopathy progression within 18 months. Exclusion of patients followed from uncontrolled infection, other autoimmune disease, pregnancy or lactation. This clonotype was sampled from a woman between 18 and 29 years old with Graves' hyperthyroidism. The V call is TRBV19, the J call TRBJ1-1; D ambiguous. Sequenced sample: blood. CDR3 protein: CASSAALMNTEAFF. The DNA for the CDR3 is TGTGCCAGTAGTGCCGCTCTAATGAACACTGAAGCTTTCTTT.